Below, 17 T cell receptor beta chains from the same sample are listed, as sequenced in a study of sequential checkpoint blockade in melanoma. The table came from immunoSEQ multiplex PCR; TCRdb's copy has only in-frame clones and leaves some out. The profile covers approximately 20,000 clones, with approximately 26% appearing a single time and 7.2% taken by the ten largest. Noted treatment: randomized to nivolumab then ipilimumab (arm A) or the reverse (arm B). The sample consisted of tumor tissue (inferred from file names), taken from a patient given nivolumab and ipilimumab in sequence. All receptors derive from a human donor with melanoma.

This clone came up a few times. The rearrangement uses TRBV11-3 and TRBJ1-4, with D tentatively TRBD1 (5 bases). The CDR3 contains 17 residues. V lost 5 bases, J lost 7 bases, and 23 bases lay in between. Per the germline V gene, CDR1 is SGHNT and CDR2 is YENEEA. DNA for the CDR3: TGTGCCAGCAGCGTCCGGCCTGAGACAGTCCTTAGTGAAAAACTGTTTTTT. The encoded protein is CASSVRPETVLSEKLFF.

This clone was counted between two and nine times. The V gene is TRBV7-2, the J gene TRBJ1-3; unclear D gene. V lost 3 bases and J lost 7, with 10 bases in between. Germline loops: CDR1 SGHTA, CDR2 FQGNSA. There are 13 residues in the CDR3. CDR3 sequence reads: CASSFLELNTIYF. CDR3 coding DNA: TGTGCCAGCAGCTTTTTGGAGCTCAACACCATATATTTT.

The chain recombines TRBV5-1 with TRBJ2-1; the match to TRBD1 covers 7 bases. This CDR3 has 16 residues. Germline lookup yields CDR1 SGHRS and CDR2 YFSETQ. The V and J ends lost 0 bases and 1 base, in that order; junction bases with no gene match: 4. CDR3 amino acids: CASSLEGALSYNEQFF. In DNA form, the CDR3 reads TGCGCCAGCAGCTTGGAGGGGGCGCTTTCCTACAATGAGCAGTTCTTC.

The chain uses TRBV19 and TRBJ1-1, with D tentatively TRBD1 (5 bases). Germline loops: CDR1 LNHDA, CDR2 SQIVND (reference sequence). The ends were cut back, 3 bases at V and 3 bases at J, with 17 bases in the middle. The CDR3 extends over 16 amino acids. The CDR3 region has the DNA TGTGCCAGTAGTATGTGGTCCCAGCCGGGGGACACTGAAGCTTTCTTT. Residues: CASSMWSQPGDTEAFF.

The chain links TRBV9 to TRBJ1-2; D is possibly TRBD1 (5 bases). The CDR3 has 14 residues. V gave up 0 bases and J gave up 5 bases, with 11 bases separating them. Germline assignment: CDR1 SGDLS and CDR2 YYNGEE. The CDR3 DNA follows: TGTGCCAGCAGCGTAGAGGGGACGAGGTATGGCTACACCTTC. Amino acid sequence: CASSVEGTRYGYTF.

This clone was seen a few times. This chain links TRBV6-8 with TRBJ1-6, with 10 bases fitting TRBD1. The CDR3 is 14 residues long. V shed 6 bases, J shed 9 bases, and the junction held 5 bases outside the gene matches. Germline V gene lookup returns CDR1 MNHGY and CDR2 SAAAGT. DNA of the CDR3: TGTGCCAGCAGGGGCGACAGGGGGCTTTCACCCCTCCACTTT. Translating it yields CASRGDRGLSPLHF.

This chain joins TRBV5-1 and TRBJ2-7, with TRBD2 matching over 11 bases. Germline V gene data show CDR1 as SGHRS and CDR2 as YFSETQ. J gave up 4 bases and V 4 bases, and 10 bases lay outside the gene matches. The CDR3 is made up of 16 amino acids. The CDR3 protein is CASSRLGTSGLYEQYF. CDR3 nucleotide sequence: TGCGCCAGCAGCCGGTTAGGGACTAGCGGATTATACGAGCAGTACTTC.

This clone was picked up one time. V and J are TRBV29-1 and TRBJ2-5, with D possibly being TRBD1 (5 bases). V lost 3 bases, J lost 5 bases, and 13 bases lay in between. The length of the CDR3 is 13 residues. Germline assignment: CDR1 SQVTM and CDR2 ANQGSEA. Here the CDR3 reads CSVEPFRVETQYF. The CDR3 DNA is TGCAGCGTTGAGCCATTCAGGGTCGAGACCCAGTACTTC.

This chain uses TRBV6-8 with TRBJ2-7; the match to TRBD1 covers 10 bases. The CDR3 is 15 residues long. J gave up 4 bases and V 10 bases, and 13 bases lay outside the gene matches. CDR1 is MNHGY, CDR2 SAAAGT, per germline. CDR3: CATAGSGTGAYEQYF. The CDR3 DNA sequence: TGTGCCACGGCGGGGTCTGGGACAGGGGCGTACGAGCAGTACTTC.

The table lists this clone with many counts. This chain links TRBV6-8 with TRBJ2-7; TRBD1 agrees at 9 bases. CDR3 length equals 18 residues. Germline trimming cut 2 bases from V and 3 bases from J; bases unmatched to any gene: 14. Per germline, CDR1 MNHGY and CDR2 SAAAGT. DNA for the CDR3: TGTGCCAGCAGTTACGGTTCCGGGGGCGGGACAGGGCTCTACGAGCAGTACTTC. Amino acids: CASSYGSGGGTGLYEQYF.

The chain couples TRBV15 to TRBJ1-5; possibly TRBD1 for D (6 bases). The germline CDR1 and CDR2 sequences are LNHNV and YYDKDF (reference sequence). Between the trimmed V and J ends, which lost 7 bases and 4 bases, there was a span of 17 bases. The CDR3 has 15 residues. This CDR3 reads CATIEGGTDNQPQHF. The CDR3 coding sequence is TGTGCCACCATCGAGGGGGGTACGGATAATCAGCCCCAGCATTTT.

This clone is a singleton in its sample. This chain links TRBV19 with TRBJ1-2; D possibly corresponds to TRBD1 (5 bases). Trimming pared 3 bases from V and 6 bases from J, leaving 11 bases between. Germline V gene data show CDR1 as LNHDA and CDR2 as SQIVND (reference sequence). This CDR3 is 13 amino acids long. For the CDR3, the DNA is TGTGCCAGTAGTATTGATCTAGGGGATGGCTACACCTTC. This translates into CASSIDLGDGYTF.

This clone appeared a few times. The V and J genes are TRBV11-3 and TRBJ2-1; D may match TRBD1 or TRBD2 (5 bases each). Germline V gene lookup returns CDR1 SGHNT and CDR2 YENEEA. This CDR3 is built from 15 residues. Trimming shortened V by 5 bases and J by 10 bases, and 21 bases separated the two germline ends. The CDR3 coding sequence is TGTGCCAGCAGCATCAAGGCTAGCCTATGGGACGAGCAGTTCTTC. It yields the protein CASSIKASLWDEQFF.

The CDR3 is CASSYGTGGYEQYF. The CDR3 DNA is TGTGCCAGCAGTTACGGGACAGGGGGCTACGAGCAGTACTTC. The V gene is TRBV6-8, the J gene TRBJ2-7; 11 bases map to TRBD1. Germline-derived CDR1 and CDR2 are MNHGY and SAAAGT. CDR3 length: 14 amino acids. Trimming took 2 bases from V and 3 from J; bases not matched to a gene: 0.

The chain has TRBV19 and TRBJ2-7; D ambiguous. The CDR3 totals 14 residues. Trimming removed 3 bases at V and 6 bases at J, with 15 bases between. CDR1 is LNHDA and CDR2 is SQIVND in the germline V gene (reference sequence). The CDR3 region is CASSILGSAREQYF. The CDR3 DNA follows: TGTGCCAGTAGTATTCTTGGGTCCGCCCGCGAGCAGTACTTC. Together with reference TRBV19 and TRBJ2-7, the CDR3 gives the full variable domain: DGGITQSPKYLFRKEGQNVTLSCEQNLNHDAMYWYRQDPGQGLRLIYYSQIVNDFQKGDIAEGYSVSREKKESFPLTVTSAQKNPTAFYLCASSILGSAREQYFGPGTRLTVT.

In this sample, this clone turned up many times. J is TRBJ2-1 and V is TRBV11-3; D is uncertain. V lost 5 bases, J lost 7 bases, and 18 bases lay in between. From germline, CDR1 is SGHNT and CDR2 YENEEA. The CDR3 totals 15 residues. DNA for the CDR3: TGTGCCAGCAGCCAAGCTAGGACGGTGCGGAATGAGCAGTTCTTC. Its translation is CASSQARTVRNEQFF.

The CDR3 sequence: CASSQGNTQYF. CDR3 nucleotides: TGTGCCAGCAGCCAAGGAAATACGCAGTATTTT. V is TRBV14 and J is TRBJ2-3; no clear D. V lost 1 base and J lost 7, with 3 bases in between. Germline-derived CDR1 and CDR2 are SGHDN and FVKESK. This CDR3 has 11 amino acids.